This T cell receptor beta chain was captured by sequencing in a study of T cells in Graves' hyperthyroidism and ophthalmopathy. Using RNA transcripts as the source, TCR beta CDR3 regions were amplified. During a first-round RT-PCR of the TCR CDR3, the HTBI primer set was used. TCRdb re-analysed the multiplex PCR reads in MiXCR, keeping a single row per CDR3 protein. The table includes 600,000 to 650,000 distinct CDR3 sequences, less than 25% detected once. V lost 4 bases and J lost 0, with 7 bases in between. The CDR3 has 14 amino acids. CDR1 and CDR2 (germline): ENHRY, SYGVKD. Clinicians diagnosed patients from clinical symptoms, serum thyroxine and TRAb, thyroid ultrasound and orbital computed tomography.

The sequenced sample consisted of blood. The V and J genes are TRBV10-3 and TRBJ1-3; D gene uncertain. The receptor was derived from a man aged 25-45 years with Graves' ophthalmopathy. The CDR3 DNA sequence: TGTGCCATCAGTGCACCGTCCTCTGGAAACACCATATATTTT. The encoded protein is CAISAPSSGNTIYF.